Below, 21 T cell receptor beta chains from the same sample are listed, as sequenced in a study of blood T cell repertoires in COVID-19 (TCRdb year 2020). Library preparation employed the immunoSEQ multiplex PCR assay. TCRdb took over this immuneACCESS table, retaining in-frame rearrangements with V and J assigned. Such tables are incomplete; in checked studies, under half of the missing clones stem from an unresolved V gene, and the remainder is unexplained. This sample holds 150,000 to 200,000 clones; under 85% were observed only once. In total, the top ten clones hold around a sixth of the sample. The sequencing sample was made of peripheral blood. The source is a man in his 60s with active or convalescent COVID-19.

V gene TRBV5-1 combines with J gene TRBJ2-7, with 10 bases that match TRBD1. The CDR3 totals 16 residues. Germline loops: CDR1 SGHRS, CDR2 YFSETQ. V gave up 1 base and J gave up 4 bases; unmatched junction bases: 8. CDR3 residues: CASSLRAGQGDYEQYF. DNA for the CDR3: TGCGCCAGCAGCTTGCGGGCTGGACAGGGGGATTACGAGCAGTACTTC.

V gene TRBV6-2 or TRBV6-3 combines with J gene TRBJ2-7; 7 bases agree with TRBD2. The CDR3 covers 14 residues. Germline CDR1 and CDR2: MNHEY and SVGEGT. Trimming cost V 4 bases and J 1 base; bases outside gene matches: 4. CDR3 residues: CASSSRRGSYEQYF. The CDR3 region has the DNA TGTGCCAGCAGTTCCCGGCGGGGGTCCTACGAGCAGTACTTC.

The gene calls are TRBV28 and TRBJ1-2; D unresolved. The length of the CDR3 is 11 residues. V lost 5 bases to trimming and J lost 5 bases, with 6 bases between them. From germline, CDR1 is MDHEN and CDR2 SYDVKM. The CDR3 region has the DNA TGTGCCAGCAGTGGCGGGTATGGCTACACCTTC. As protein: CASSGGYGYTF.

This chain connects TRBV6-4 to TRBJ1-1; D ambiguous. The CDR3 runs 13 residues. Germline assignment: CDR1 MRHNA and CDR2 SNTAGT. Trimming left V 6 bases short and J 2 bases short, with 10 bases between. CDR3 region: CASRQRLNTEAFF. The CDR3 coding sequence is TGTGCCAGCAGACAGAGACTAAACACTGAAGCTTTCTTT.

The chain joins TRBV19 to TRBJ2-7, with a possible D match to TRBD2 (6 bases). Trimming removed 4 bases from V and 3 bases from J, with 16 bases in between. The germline gives CDR1 LNHDA, CDR2 SQIVND (reference sequence). This CDR3 spans 15 amino acids. DNA for the CDR3: TGTGCCAGTAGTAGAGTAATGGGACTTCGCTACGAGCAGTACTTC. This gives the protein CASSRVMGLRYEQYF.

The V and J genes are TRBV24-1 and TRBJ2-5; the D is unclear. The CDR3 length is 13 residues. V shed 2 bases and J shed 1 base, with 4 bases lying between them. Per germline, CDR1 KGHDR and CDR2 SFDVKD. CDR3: CATSDYSQETQYF. The CDR3 coding sequence is TGTGCCACCAGTGATTACAGCCAAGAGACCCAGTACTTC.

This clone came up once. This rearrangement joins TRBV3-1 (or the pseudogene TRBV3-2) to TRBJ1-4; D remains ambiguous. Per germline, CDR1 LGHDT and CDR2 YNNKEL (reference sequence). With 0 bases removed from V and 7 bases from J, the gap between germline ends came to 9 bases. CDR3 length equals 14 residues. The CDR3 region has the DNA TGTGCCAGCAGCCAAGACCCCCGGGGTGAAAAACTGTTTTTT. Translated, it gives CASSQDPRGEKLFF.

CDR3 amino acids: CASSLGTSGPYEQYF. The CDR3 nucleotides read TGTGCCAGCAGCCTTGGGACTAGCGGACCCTACGAGCAGTACTTC. The rearrangement links TRBV3-1 (or the pseudogene TRBV3-2) to TRBJ2-7; 11 bases agree with TRBD2. Germline assignment: CDR1 LGHDT and CDR2 YNNKEL (reference sequence). V was pared by 4 bases and J by 2 bases, with 4 bases of the junction left unmatched. CDR3 length: 15 amino acids.

On this clone itself: The sample holds other DNA sequences that translate to the same CDR3. The J gene is TRBJ1-4, the V gene TRBV5-1; D is uncertain. V was trimmed by 2 bases and J by 0 bases, leaving 5 bases between them. Germline values: CDR1 SGHRS, CDR2 YFSETQ. CDR3 length equals 14 residues. CDR3 DNA: TGCGCCAGCAGCTTAGCTGCAACTAATGAAAAACTGTTTTTT. Its translation: CASSLAATNEKLFF.

This clone was counted once. This chain uses TRBV7-3 with TRBJ1-1, with D tentatively TRBD1 (5 bases). CDR1 and CDR2 from the germline V gene are SGHTA and FQGTGA. The CDR3 sequence is 15 residues long. The V gene lost 6 bases and the J gene lost 1 base, with 15 bases spanning the gap. Written as DNA, the CDR3 is TGTGCCAGCAGTCCTACAGTTCAGGGGAACACTGAAGCTTTCTTT. As protein: CASSPTVQGNTEAFF.

This sequence joins TRBV9 and TRBJ2-7; possible D gene TRBD1, 6 bases. The length of the CDR3 is 14 residues. Per the germline V gene, CDR1 is SGDLS and CDR2 is YYNGEE. With 4 bases removed from V and 2 bases from J, the gap between germline ends came to 13 bases. The CDR3 here is CASSPTQGPYEQYF. The DNA for the CDR3 is TGTGCCAGCAGCCCGACACAGGGTCCCTACGAGCAGTACTTC.

The V and J genes are TRBV11-2 and TRBJ1-2; weak D call: TRBD1 (5 bases). Germline CDR1 and CDR2: SGHAT and FQNNGV. The CDR3 is 16 residues long. Trimming pared 3 bases from V and 4 bases from J, leaving 18 bases between. The CDR3 sequence: CASSLGRTSRFYGYTF. The CDR3 DNA sequence: TGTGCCAGCAGCTTGGGGCGGACAAGTCGGTTCTATGGCTACACCTTC.

This clone was counted a few times. The chain combines TRBV5-8 with TRBJ2-3, with D tentatively TRBD1 (5 bases). Germline V gives CDR1 SGHTS, CDR2 YDEGEE. V lost 1 base and J 2 bases, leaving 11 bases between the germline ends. The CDR3 spans 15 residues. CDR3 nucleotide sequence: TGTGCCAGCAGCTTGTGGACAATCTCCACAGATACGCAGTATTTT. Protein product: CASSLWTISTDTQYF.

This clone was found a few times. The J gene is TRBJ1-5, the V gene TRBV7-9, with 8 bases fitting TRBD1. J was trimmed by 13 bases and V by 5 bases; bases with no gene match: 7. The CDR3 runs 12 residues. The V gene's germline CDR1 is SEHNR and CDR2 FQNEAQ (reference sequence). In DNA, the CDR3 is TGTGCCAGCAGCCGAACAGGGGGGTATCAGCATTTT. It translates to CASSRTGGYQHF.

The chain links TRBV9 to TRBJ2-3, with 11 bases matching TRBD2. CDR3 length: 17 amino acids. Germline V gives CDR1 SGDLS, CDR2 YYNGEE. V dropped 1 base and J dropped 3; count of bases not matched to a gene: 7. CDR3 in amino acids: CASSVTVSGRGTDTQYF. The CDR3 DNA follows: TGTGCCAGCAGCGTAACCGTTAGCGGGAGGGGGACAGATACGCAGTATTTT.

The CDR3 DNA follows: TGTGCCAGCAGCTTAGACGAGCGGGACGACACCGGGGAGCTGTTTTTT. Protein: CASSLDERDDTGELFF. V is TRBV13 and J is TRBJ2-2; 7 nucleotides line up with TRBD2. Looked up from germline, CDR1 is PRHDT and CDR2 is FYEKMQ (reference sequence). J gave up 3 bases and V 1 base, and 5 bases lay outside the gene matches. The CDR3 runs 16 residues. Using reference TRBV13 and TRBJ2-2 for the parts outside the CDR3, the full variable domain is AAGVIQSPRHLIKEKRETATLKCYPIPRHDTVYWYQQGPGQDPQFLISFYEKMQSDKGSIPDRFSAQQFSDYHSELNMSSLELGDSALYFCASSLDERDDTGELFFGEGSRLTVL.

The V gene is TRBV19, the J gene TRBJ2-6, with D possibly being TRBD1 (8 bases). Germline CDR1 LNHDA, CDR2 SQIVND (reference sequence). This CDR3 region has 17 residues. V shed 6 bases and J shed 0 bases, with 15 bases lying between them. CDR3 coding DNA: TGTGCCAGTAGGATATACAGGGGGGGCTCTGGGGCCAACGTCCTGACTTTC. Its translation is CASRIYRGGSGANVLTF.

The J gene is TRBJ1-2, the V gene TRBV4-2; D remains unclear. With 1 base removed from V and 4 bases from J, the gap between germline ends came to 7 bases. Germline V gene sequence: CDR1 LGHNA, CDR2 YNFKEQ. This CDR3 has 13 amino acids. CDR3 in amino acids: CASSQVGLYGYTF. CDR3 nucleotides: TGTGCCAGCAGCCAAGTGGGCCTCTATGGCTACACCTTC.

This sequence joins TRBV4-2 and TRBJ2-2, with D perhaps matching TRBD1 (5 bases). From germline, CDR1 is LGHNA and CDR2 YNFKEQ. V was pared by 3 bases and J by 0 bases, with 14 bases between. The CDR3 length is 17 residues. The DNA for the CDR3 is TGTGCCAGCAGCCAGGGGCCGACACGGGCGAACACCGGGGAGCTGTTTTTT. This codes for CASSQGPTRANTGELFF.

This CDR3 is CAWSVPQGSQPQHF. The CDR3 nucleotides are TGTGCCTGGAGTGTACCACAGGGGAGCCAGCCCCAGCATTTT. The chain employs TRBV30 and TRBJ1-5; 7 positions agree with TRBD1. J gave up 7 bases and V 0 bases, and 6 bases lay outside the gene matches. CDR3 size: 14 residues. From germline, CDR1 is GTSNPN and CDR2 SVGIG (reference sequence).

This clone was seen just once. V gene TRBV28 combines with J gene TRBJ1-5; D gene uncertain. From germline, CDR1 is MDHEN and CDR2 SYDVKM. The CDR3 contains 16 residues. V was trimmed by 4 bases and J by 0 bases, leaving 13 bases between them. The CDR3, as DNA: TGTGCCAGCAGTTCCCCACAGATGTATAGCAATCAGCCCCAGCATTTT. This codes for CASSSPQMYSNQPQHF.